The T cell receptor beta chain under discussion was sequenced for a study of T cell repertoires in cytomegalovirus infection (dated by TCRdb to the late 2010s). Background on the whole study: Donor HLA type was relevant to the analysis, because carriage of CMV infection together with the matching HLA type was indicated by public TCR beta signatures. Overall study results and their limits: The ex vivo response was dominated by HLA-C-restricted CMV-specific TCR beta clonotypes, which also provided the single most frequent clonotype in two of eight donors. In both this cohort and an independent roughly 350-donor cohort, the cumulative frequency of public TCR beta family members distinguished carriers of CMV infection plus the relevant HLA type.

This clonotype has at least ten counts. No cognate antigen has been identified for it. There are no base qualities to consult, and no much larger clone falls within one base. The instrument given in TCRdb is Illumina HiSeq 1500. TCRdb cleaned the public reads at Q25 with fastp, built clones with MiXCR and kept in-frame beta chains. Every distinct CDR3 protein forms one entry, paired with its most common genes and DNA. The sample profile shows about 300,000 distinct CDR3 sequences; roughly 9.3% of them were found once. 2% to 3% of the sample is held by the ten biggest clonotypes. The CDR1 and CDR2 encoded by the germline V gene are SGHDN and FVKESK. Inclusive of the bounding cysteine and phenylalanine, the CDR3 is 16 residues long. The CDR3 DNA has 48 bases and is translated from base 1. The junction shows trimming of 1 base on V and 8 bases on J, plus 21 bases between the germline ends.

Sequencing used PBMCs. This receptor was obtained from a human donor in good health (CMV status not recorded). Some clones in this sample may be carry-over from other donors' samples. The sequence links TRBV14 to TRBJ2-7; the D gene is not confidently resolved. The CDR3 is CASSQVFGRISVKQYF. The DNA reads TGTGCCAGCAGCCAAGTGTTCGGCAGAATCTCGGTAAAGCAGTACTTC.